This TCR beta chain was sequenced in a study of CD8 T cells in ankylosing spondylitis. Notes on the study in general: Apparently characteristic of ankylosing spondylitis blood was a TCR beta motif (about 8 highly homologous variants). In peripheral blood, disease-linked CD8+ clones occurred at relatively low frequencies. In the blood and synovial fluid of reactive arthritis, some motif variants had been previously reported.

The CDR3 sequence is 14 residues long. The V and J ends lost 5 bases and 4 bases respectively, with 11 bases between them. This clonotype was observed a few times. Its antigen is still unknown. TCRdb passed the 5' RACE reads through MiXCR, listing each CDR3 protein once. Here the sample spans approximately 140,000 distinct CDR3 sequences, 7% to 10% being singletons. The sequence derives from a male donor with ankylosing spondylitis. The V call is TRBV12-3 or TRBV12-4, the J call TRBJ2-2, with TRBD1 as a possible D gene (5 bases). The sample comprised synovial fluid, either unsorted or a sorted T cell fraction (not recorded which). The CDR3 DNA follows: TGTGCCAGCAGTCGACAGTACTCCACCGGGGAGCTGTTTTTT. Translation: CASSRQYSTGELFF.